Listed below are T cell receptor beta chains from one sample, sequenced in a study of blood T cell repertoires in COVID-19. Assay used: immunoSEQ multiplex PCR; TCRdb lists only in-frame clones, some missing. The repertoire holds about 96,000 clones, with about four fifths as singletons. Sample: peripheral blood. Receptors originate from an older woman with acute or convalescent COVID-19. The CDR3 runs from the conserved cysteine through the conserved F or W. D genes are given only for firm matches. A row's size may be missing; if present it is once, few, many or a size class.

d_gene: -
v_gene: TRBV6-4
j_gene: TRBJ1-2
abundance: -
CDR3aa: CASSASYRGEDGYTF
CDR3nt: TGTGCCAGCAGTGCCTCCTACCGTGGGGAGGATGGCTACACCTTC

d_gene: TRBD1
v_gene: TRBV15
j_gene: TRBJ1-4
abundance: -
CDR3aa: CATSRNLQGGNEKLFF
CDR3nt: TGTGCCACCAGCAGAAACCTACAGGGGGGTAATGAAAAACTGTTTTTT

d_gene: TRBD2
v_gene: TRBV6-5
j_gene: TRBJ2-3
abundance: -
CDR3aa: CATGLAGEGTDTQYF
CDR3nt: TGTGCCACTGGACTAGCGGGGGAAGGGACAGATACGCAGTATTTT

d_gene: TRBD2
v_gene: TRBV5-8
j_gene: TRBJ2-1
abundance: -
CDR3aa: CASSSLAGGPNEQFF
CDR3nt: TGTGCCAGCAGCTCCCTAGCGGGGGGGCCGAATGAGCAGTTCTTC

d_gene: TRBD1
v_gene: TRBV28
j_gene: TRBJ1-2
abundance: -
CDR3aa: CASSNDRVWGYTF
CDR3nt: TGTGCCAGCAGTAATGACAGGGTTTGGGGCTACACCTTC

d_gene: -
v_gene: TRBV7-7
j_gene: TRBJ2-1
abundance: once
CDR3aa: CASSPNEGSYNEQFF
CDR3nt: TGTGCCAGCAGTCCGAACGAGGGCTCCTACAATGAGCAGTTCTTC

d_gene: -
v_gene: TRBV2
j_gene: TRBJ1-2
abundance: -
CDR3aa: CASSDQTLYGYTF
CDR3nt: TGTGCCAGCAGTGATCAAACCCTATACGGCTACACCTTC

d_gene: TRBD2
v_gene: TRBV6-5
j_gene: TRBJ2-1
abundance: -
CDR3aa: CASSTVGGTYNEQFF
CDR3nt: TGTGCCAGCAGTACTGTGGGGGGGACCTACAATGAGCAGTTCTTC

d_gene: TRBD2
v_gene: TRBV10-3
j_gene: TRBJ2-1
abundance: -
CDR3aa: CAISESGGVEEQFF
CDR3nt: TGTGCCATCAGTGAGAGCGGGGGGGTAGAAGAGCAGTTCTTC

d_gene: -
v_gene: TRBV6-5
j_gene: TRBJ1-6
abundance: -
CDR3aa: CASPGGSANSPLHF
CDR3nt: TGTGCCAGCCCCGGGGGGAGCGCTAATTCACCCCTCCACTTT

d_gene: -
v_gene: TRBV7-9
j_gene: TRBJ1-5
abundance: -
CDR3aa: CASSLEGGGQPQHF
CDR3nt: TGTGCCAGCAGCTTAGAGGGAGGTGGTCAGCCCCAGCATTTT

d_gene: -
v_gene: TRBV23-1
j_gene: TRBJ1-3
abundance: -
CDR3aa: CASSQSMVGSAGNTIYF
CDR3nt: TGCGCCAGCAGTCAATCGATGGTCGGGTCCGCTGGAAACACCATATATTTT

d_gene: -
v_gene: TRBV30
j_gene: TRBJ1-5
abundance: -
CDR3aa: CAFSPGPGVGNQPQHF
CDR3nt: TGTGCCTTCAGCCCGGGGCCGGGGGTAGGCAATCAGCCCCAGCATTTT

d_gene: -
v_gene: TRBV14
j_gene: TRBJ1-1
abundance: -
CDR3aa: CASSPRLDTEAFF
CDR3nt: TGTGCCAGCAGCCCACGGTTGGACACTGAAGCTTTCTTT

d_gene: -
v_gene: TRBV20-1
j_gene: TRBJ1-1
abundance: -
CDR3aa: CSARAPGEAFF
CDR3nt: TGCAGTGCTAGAGCCCCCGGTGAAGCTTTCTTT

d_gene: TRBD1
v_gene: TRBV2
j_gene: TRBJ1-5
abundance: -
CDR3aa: CASSKTGYSNQPQHF
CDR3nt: TGTGCCAGCAGCAAGACAGGGTATAGCAATCAGCCCCAGCATTTT

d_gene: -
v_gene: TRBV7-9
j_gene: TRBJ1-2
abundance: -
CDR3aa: CASSLTVNYGYTF
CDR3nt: TGTGCCAGCAGCTTAACAGTAAACTATGGCTACACCTTC

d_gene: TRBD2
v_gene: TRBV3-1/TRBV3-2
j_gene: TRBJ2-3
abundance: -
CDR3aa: CASSQKAGRSLTDTQYF
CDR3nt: TGTGCCAGCAGCCAAAAAGCGGGGAGGTCTCTCACAGATACGCAGTATTTT

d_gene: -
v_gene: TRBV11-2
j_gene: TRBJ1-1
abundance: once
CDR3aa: CASSQSSGSVTEAFF
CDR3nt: TGTGCCAGCAGCCAAAGCTCCGGGAGCGTAACTGAAGCTTTCTTT

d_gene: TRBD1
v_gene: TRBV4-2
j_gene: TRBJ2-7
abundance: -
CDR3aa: CASSQLGDRSYEQYF
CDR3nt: TGTGCCAGCAGCCAACTCGGGGACAGGAGCTACGAGCAGTACTTC

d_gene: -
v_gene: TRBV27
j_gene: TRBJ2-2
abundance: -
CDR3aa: CASSFQANTGELFF
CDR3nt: TGTGCCAGCAGTTTTCAGGCCAACACCGGGGAGCTGTTTTTT

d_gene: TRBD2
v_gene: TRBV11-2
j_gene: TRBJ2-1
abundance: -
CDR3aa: CASSPGGGGGGAVEQFF
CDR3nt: TGTGCCAGCAGCCCAGGGGGTGGTGGCGGGGGGGCGGTTGAGCAGTTCTTC

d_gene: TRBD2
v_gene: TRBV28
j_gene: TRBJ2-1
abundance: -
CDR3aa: CASRPRGLAGGIKYNEQFF
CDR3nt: TGTGCCAGCAGACCCCGCGGACTAGCGGGGGGGATCAAGTACAATGAGCAGTTCTTC

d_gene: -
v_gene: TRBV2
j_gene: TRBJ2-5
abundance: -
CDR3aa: CATQIQGGQETQYF
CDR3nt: TGTGCCACACAAATACAGGGAGGGCAAGAGACCCAGTACTTC

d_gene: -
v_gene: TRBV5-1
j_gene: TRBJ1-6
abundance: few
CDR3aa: CASRPGQGGAPLHF
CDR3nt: TGCGCCAGCAGACCGGGACAAGGAGGCGCACCCCTCCACTTT

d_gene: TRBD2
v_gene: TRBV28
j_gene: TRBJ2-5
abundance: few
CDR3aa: CASSLSSGLGSLYQETQYF
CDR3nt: TGTGCCAGCAGTTTATCCTCGGGACTAGGCAGCCTGTACCAAGAGACCCAGTACTTC

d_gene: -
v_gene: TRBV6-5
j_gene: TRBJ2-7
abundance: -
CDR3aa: CASQGWRGTYEQYF
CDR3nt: TGTGCCAGCCAGGGGTGGCGGGGGACCTACGAGCAGTACTTC

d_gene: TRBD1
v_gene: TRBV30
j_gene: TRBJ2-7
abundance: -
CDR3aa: CAGSRQGAYEQYF
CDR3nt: TGTGCCGGGTCCCGGCAGGGGGCCTACGAGCAGTACTTC